Listed below are T cell receptor beta chains from one sample, sequenced in a study of chemoradiotherapy in HPV16-positive cancers. The data were produced by immunoSEQ multiplex PCR, yet TCRdb's version contains in-frame clones alone and is incomplete. The sample contains about 6,600 clones, under 80% of which appear only once. The material was tumor tissue, obtained from a patient who underwent chemoradiotherapy. The source is a human donor with HPV-associated anogenital cancer. CDR3s include the opening cysteine and the closing phenylalanine or tryptophan. Fields, in order: D gene, J gene, V gene, clone size, CDR3 DNA, CDR3 protein. D genes are given only for firm matches. Size tells how often a clone was seen (once, few, many) or the class of an expanded clone, and some rows leave it out.

d_call: NA
j_call: TRBJ2-3
v_call: TRBV19
clone_size: NA
cdr3_nt: TGTGCCAGTAGCTTCCCGGGAGATAGATATACAGATACGCAGTATTTT
cdr3_aa: CASSFPGDRYTDTQYF

d_call: NA
j_call: TRBJ2-7
v_call: TRBV5-1
clone_size: NA
cdr3_nt: TGCGCCAGCACCGTAGGACGGTATAGGACCAAGCAGTACTTC
cdr3_aa: CASTVGRYRTKQYF

d_call: NA
j_call: TRBJ2-7
v_call: TRBV28
clone_size: NA
cdr3_nt: TGTGCCAGCAGGGGTTTCTACGAGCAGTACTTC
cdr3_aa: CASRGFYEQYF

d_call: NA
j_call: TRBJ1-3
v_call: TRBV6-5
clone_size: once
cdr3_nt: TGTGCCAGCAGTCAGGGGATATCTGGAAACACCATATATTTT
cdr3_aa: CASSQGISGNTIYF

d_call: NA
j_call: TRBJ1-5
v_call: TRBV5-6
clone_size: NA
cdr3_nt: TGTGCCAGCAGCTCCCGCGGACAGTATAGCAATCAGCCCCAGCATTTT
cdr3_aa: CASSSRGQYSNQPQHF

d_call: NA
j_call: TRBJ2-7
v_call: TRBV27
clone_size: NA
cdr3_nt: TGTGCCAGCAGTCCCCGGACTACCCGGACGGAGGAGCAGTACTTC
cdr3_aa: CASSPRTTRTEEQYF

d_call: NA
j_call: TRBJ1-5
v_call: TRBV7-2
clone_size: once
cdr3_nt: TGTGCCAGCAGCTTAAGGGGGGATCAGCCCCAGCATTTT
cdr3_aa: CASSLRGDQPQHF

d_call: TRBD1
j_call: TRBJ2-5
v_call: TRBV28
clone_size: NA
cdr3_nt: TGTGCCAGCAGTTCCTCGGACAGGCCAACCCAAGAGACCCAGTACTTC
cdr3_aa: CASSSSDRPTQETQYF

d_call: TRBD1
j_call: TRBJ1-3
v_call: TRBV4-2
clone_size: NA
cdr3_nt: TGTGCCAGCAGCCAAGAAATGCCGGGACAGGGGGTTTTAACGGGAGGAAACACCATATATTTT
cdr3_aa: CASSQEMPGQGVLTGGNTIYF

d_call: TRBD1
j_call: TRBJ1-1
v_call: TRBV2
clone_size: NA
cdr3_nt: TGTGCCAGCAGGGGACACGGGACAGGGGGCACTGAAGCTTTCTTT
cdr3_aa: CASRGHGTGGTEAFF